Listed here are 31 T cell receptor beta chains from one sample, sequenced in a study of blood T cell repertoires in COVID-19. Some clones are missing from TCRdb's copy, which holds only in-frame ones; the method was immunoSEQ multiplex PCR. The sample lists around 47,000 clones; just under 70% were seen once. The source material was peripheral blood. The origin of the receptors is a man older than 75 with acute or convalescent COVID-19.

The CDR3 DNA reads as TGTGCCAGCGGCAGAACAGGGTACGGGACCTACGAGCAGTACTTC. The encoded protein is CASGRTGYGTYEQYF. The chain has TRBV6-5 and TRBJ2-7, with a weak D call TRBD1 (6 bases). Per germline, CDR1 MNHEY and CDR2 SVGAGI. The CDR3 spans 15 residues. Trimming pared 8 bases from V and 2 bases from J, leaving 19 bases between.

The gene calls are TRBV2 and TRBJ1-1; D perhaps matches TRBD1 (6 bases). Trimming stripped 6 bases from V and 5 bases from J, with 16 bases between. CDR1 SNHLY and CDR2 FYNNEI come from the germline V gene. The CDR3 loop spans 14 amino acids. The CDR3 DNA reads as TGTGCCAGCAGCGACTACAGGGTTGGGACTGAAGCTTTCTTT. It is translated as CASSDYRVGTEAFF.

This clone was detected only once. This chain uses TRBV7-2 with TRBJ2-7; 12 bases fit TRBD2. The V gene end was trimmed by 6 bases and the J gene end by 7 bases; junction bases not matched to a gene: 4. This CDR3 has 13 amino acids. Germline V gene data show CDR1 as SGHTA and CDR2 as FQGNSA. CDR3 protein: CASRTSGRSEQYF. DNA of the CDR3: TGTGCCAGCAGAACTAGCGGGAGGTCTGAGCAGTACTTC.

J is TRBJ1-2 and V is TRBV12-1; no DNA check was done on the table's D call, TRBD1. TRBV12-1 has pseudogene status. The CDR3 has 14 residues. CDR3 sequence (DNA): TGTGCCAGCAGTTACAACAGGGGACTCTATGGCTACACCTTC. Translation: CASSYNRGLYGYTF.

This clone was detected many times. The rearrangement links TRBV11-3 to TRBJ2-2; TRBD2 agrees at 7 bases. CDR3 length: 18 residues. J lost 5 bases, V lost 5 bases, and 17 bases had no gene match. CDR1 is SGHNT and CDR2 is YENEEA in the germline V gene. The CDR3 nucleotides read TGTGCCAGCAGCCAGCCCGCTGTATGGGGGGGAAGGACCGGGGAGCTGTTTTTT. Translated: CASSQPAVWGGRTGELFF.

V and J are TRBV27 and TRBJ2-2, with 13 bases that match TRBD2. The CDR3 length is 16 residues. J gave up 7 bases and V 4 bases, and 6 bases lay outside the gene matches. From germline, CDR1 is MNHEY and CDR2 SMNVEV (reference sequence). The CDR3 here is CASSWGLAGTVGELFF. For the CDR3, the DNA is TGTGCCAGCAGTTGGGGACTAGCGGGGACTGTCGGGGAGCTGTTTTTT.

This chain uses TRBV3-1 (or the pseudogene TRBV3-2) with TRBJ2-1, with a tentative D call TRBD2 (5 bases). CDR3 size: 13 residues. Per germline, CDR1 LGHDT and CDR2 YNNKEL (reference sequence). Trimming took off 2 bases at V and 7 bases at J, with 9 bases between the two ends. This CDR3 reads CASSQSTGNEQFF. In DNA form, the CDR3 reads TGTGCCAGCAGCCAAAGTACGGGGAATGAGCAGTTCTTC.

CDR3 DNA: TGTGCCAGCAGCCTCATGGCAGTCCAAGAGACCCAGTACTTC. The encoded protein is CASSLMAVQETQYF. The chain carries TRBV7-6 and TRBJ2-5; D remains unclear. V shed 5 bases and J shed 1 base, with 11 bases lying between them. CDR1 SGHVS and CDR2 FNYEAQ come from the germline V gene. The CDR3 spans 14 residues.

The chain is built from TRBV5-1 and TRBJ1-2; TRBD1 matches 7 bases. The trim removed 6 bases at V and 2 bases at J, leaving 7 bases unmatched. CDR1 and CDR2 from the germline V gene are SGHRS and YFSETQ. The CDR3 sequence is 14 residues long. DNA of the CDR3: TGCGCCAGCACTACAGGGGACGTGAACTATGGCTACACCTTC. Protein sequence: CASTTGDVNYGYTF.

J is TRBJ1-3 and V is TRBV19; D is unresolved. This CDR3 contains 15 residues. V lost 0 bases to trimming and J lost 0 bases, with 6 bases between them. Germline V gene lookup returns CDR1 LNHDA and CDR2 SQIVND (reference sequence). CDR3 loop: CASSIEGSSGNTIYF. CDR3 sequence (DNA): TGTGCCAGTAGTATAGAGGGGAGCTCTGGAAACACCATATATTTT.

This sequence joins TRBV7-9 and TRBJ2-7, with 7 bases fitting TRBD2. Germline CDR1 reads SEHNR; CDR2 reads FQNEAQ (reference sequence). V was clipped by 4 bases and J by 3 bases; unmatched bases: 6. The CDR3 totals 14 residues. CDR3 in amino acids: CASSSPGLSYEQYF. CDR3 DNA: TGTGCCAGCAGCTCGCCGGGACTAAGCTACGAGCAGTACTTC.

The gene calls are TRBV7-6 and TRBJ2-2; weak D call: TRBD2 (5 bases). This CDR3 has 15 residues. From germline, CDR1 is SGHVS and CDR2 FNYEAQ. The V gene lost 8 bases and the J gene lost 5 bases, with 18 bases spanning the gap. The CDR3 reads CASRELPPSTGELFF. CDR3 in DNA: TGTGCCAGCCGGGAACTCCCGCCTAGTACCGGGGAGCTGTTTTTT. Combining the CDR3 with reference TRBV7-6 and TRBJ2-2 gives the whole variable domain GAGVSQSPRYKVTKRGQDVALRCDPISGHVSLYWYRQALGQGPEFLTYFNYEAQQDKSGLPNDRFSAERPEGSISTLTIQRTEQRDSAMYRCASRELPPSTGELFFGEGSRLTVL.

This clone was counted a few times. CDR3: CASSYFSGTGVRSNQPQHF. The CDR3 nucleotides are TGTGCCAGCAGTTACTTCTCCGGGACAGGGGTAAGGAGCAATCAGCCCCAGCATTTT. The rearrangement joins TRBV6-2 or TRBV6-3 to TRBJ1-5; 10 positions agree with TRBD1. This CDR3 is 19 amino acids long. CDR1 and CDR2 from the germline V gene are MNHEY and SVGEGT. The V gene end was trimmed by 1 base and the J gene end by 1 base; junction bases not matched to a gene: 10.

The chain combines TRBV10-3 with TRBJ2-3; 8 bases are a match to TRBD2. The V gene end was trimmed by 6 bases and the J gene end by 0 bases; junction bases not matched to a gene: 17. CDR1 and CDR2 (germline): ENHRY, SYGVKD. The CDR3 is made up of 19 amino acids. CDR3 residues: CAISPSRGAGEGSTDTQYF. In DNA form, the CDR3 reads TGTGCCATCAGCCCGTCCCGTGGAGCGGGAGAAGGAAGCACAGATACGCAGTATTTT.

CDR3 loop: CASSRDSNYEQYF. DNA of the CDR3: TGTGCCAGTAGCCGGGACAGTAACTACGAGCAGTACTTC. The chain is built from TRBV19 and TRBJ2-7; 7 bases align to TRBD1. CDR1 and CDR2 (germline): LNHDA, SQIVND (reference sequence). This CDR3 contains 13 residues. The V and J ends lost 6 bases and 3 bases, in that order; junction bases with no gene match: 5.

The rearrangement links TRBV9 to TRBJ1-2; TRBD1 aligns across 11 bases. The V gene's germline CDR1 is SGDLS and CDR2 YYNGEE. The CDR3 has 15 amino acids. With V trimmed by 0 bases and J by 4 bases, 2 bases remained unmatched. CDR3 sequence (DNA): TGTGCCAGCAGCGTAGGGGGACAGGGGGTCTATGGCTACACCTTC. Amino acid sequence: CASSVGGQGVYGYTF.

The chain has TRBV14 and TRBJ1-1, with 9 bases identical to TRBD1. Trimming at V came to 2 bases and at J to 8 bases, leaving 3 bases not matched to a gene. The CDR3 contains 13 residues. CDR1 and CDR2 (germline): SGHDN, FVKESK. CDR3 DNA sequence: TGTGCCAGCAGCCAAAACAGGGGGCTGGAAGCTTTCTTT. Translated, it gives CASSQNRGLEAFF.

This clone was recorded once. This chain links TRBV7-2 with TRBJ2-7; 9 bases line up with TRBD2. The V gene's germline CDR1 is SGHTA and CDR2 FQGNSA. V lost 5 bases and J lost 6; bases outside the gene matches: 11. This CDR3 spans 15 amino acids. The CDR3 DNA reads as TGTGCCAGCAGCACATTTTTTGCGGGAGGGCGCGAGCAGTACTTC. It specifies CASSTFFAGGREQYF.

This clone came up once. The V call is TRBV11-2, the J call TRBJ1-4; TRBD1 is a possible D gene (6 bases). Per germline, CDR1 SGHAT and CDR2 FQNNGV. Trimming pared 5 bases from V and 2 bases from J, leaving 12 bases between. The CDR3 consists of 15 residues. The CDR3, as DNA: TGTGCCAGCAGCGTACGTACAGGGACTAATGAAAAACTGTTTTTT. Its translation is CASSVRTGTNEKLFF.

The rearrangement joins TRBV5-1 to TRBJ2-7; D is uncertain. CDR3 length: 14 residues. The germline CDR1 and CDR2 sequences are SGHRS and YFSETQ. Trimming took off 0 bases at V and 2 bases at J, with 9 bases between the two ends. CDR3 residues: CASSLETEAYEQYF. Written as DNA, the CDR3 is TGCGCCAGCAGCTTGGAGACTGAGGCCTACGAGCAGTACTTC.

The gene calls are TRBV5-1 and TRBJ1-1, with TRBD1 as a possible D gene (6 bases). CDR1 is SGHRS and CDR2 is YFSETQ in the germline V gene. The CDR3 is 15 residues long. V was clipped by 3 bases and J by 0 bases, with 12 bases between them. The CDR3 DNA is TGCGCCAGCAGCTCCCGGACAGCCATGAACACTGAAGCTTTCTTT. This codes for CASSSRTAMNTEAFF.

Notes on this clone: Sequence at one end of the junction differs from germline and may be a read error. This rearrangement joins TRBV5-1 to TRBJ1-2; D unclear. Germline values: CDR1 SGHRS, CDR2 YFSETQ. The CDR3 length is 11 residues. The CDR3 DNA is TGCGCCAGCAGCTCGGACTACCAATACATCTTC. Translating gives CASSSDYQYIF.

This clone was seen more than once but under ten times. This chain joins TRBV6-5 and TRBJ1-4; D remains ambiguous. Trimming stripped 0 bases from V and 7 bases from J, with 12 bases between. Germline lookup yields CDR1 MNHEY and CDR2 SVGAGI. The CDR3 contains 15 residues. This chain's CDR3 is CASSYSIVSVEKLFF. In nucleotides, the CDR3 is TGTGCCAGCAGTTACTCGATCGTCTCGGTTGAAAAACTGTTTTTT.

The chain has TRBV7-7 and TRBJ2-1; TRBD2 aligns across 9 bases. J gave up 8 bases and V 5 bases, and 10 bases lay outside the gene matches. CDR3 length: 15 residues. CDR1 is SSHAT, CDR2 FNYEAQ, per germline (reference sequence). Here the CDR3 DNA reads TGTGCCAGCAGCCCCAGGGCGGGAGGGCCGGATGAGCAGTTCTTC. Translation: CASSPRAGGPDEQFF.

V is TRBV15 and J is TRBJ2-3; D is undetermined. The CDR3 runs to 13 residues. V was pared by 3 bases and J by 2 bases, with 6 bases between. Germline CDR1 reads LNHNV; CDR2 reads YYDKDF (reference sequence). The CDR3 coding sequence is TGTGCCACCAGCAGTGGGCCCACAGATACGCAGTATTTT. This translates into CATSSGPTDTQYF.

The chain has TRBV12-3 or TRBV12-4 and TRBJ1-2; D is perhaps TRBD1 (6 bases). V shed 5 bases and J shed 8 bases, with 15 bases lying between them. The CDR3 extends over 13 amino acids. The CDR3 protein is CASSPGGRVGYTF. In nucleotides, the CDR3 is TGTGCCAGCAGTCCCGGGGGGCGGGTGGGCTACACCTTC.

This chain uses TRBV24-1 with TRBJ1-5; D possibly corresponds to TRBD1 (6 bases). Germline V gene data show CDR1 as KGHDR and CDR2 as SFDVKD. V shed 9 bases and J shed 5 bases, with 19 bases lying between them. The CDR3 is 15 residues long. CDR3 coding DNA: TGTGCCACCGCTGAGGGCGGGGGCCACGATCAGCCCCAGCATTTT. Its translation: CATAEGGGHDQPQHF.

The J gene is TRBJ1-3, the V gene TRBV30; perhaps TRBD1 as D (5 bases). V lost 4 bases, J lost 1 base, and 8 bases lay in between. CDR3 length equals 13 residues. Germline V gene sequence: CDR1 GTSNPN, CDR2 SVGIG (reference sequence). The CDR3 here is CAWTRASGNTIYF. The CDR3 bases are TGTGCCTGGACCAGGGCATCTGGAAACACCATATATTTT.

The chain couples TRBV2 to TRBJ2-5; no definite D call. The length of the CDR3 is 11 residues. Per germline, CDR1 SNHLY and CDR2 FYNNEI. V was cut by 5 bases and J by 5 bases, with 6 bases left in between. The CDR3 region is CASSFSETQYF. Written as DNA, the CDR3 is TGTGCCAGCAGTTTTAGTGAGACCCAGTACTTC.

The chain is built from TRBV6-2 or TRBV6-3 and TRBJ2-7; TRBD1 matches at 9 bases. The germline V gene has CDR1 MNHEY and CDR2 SVGEGT. CDR3 length equals 18 residues. With 3 bases clipped from V and 5 bases from J, the junction kept 17 bases outside the gene matches. CDR3 nucleotide sequence: TGTGCCAGCAGTTATGACTTCGGGTGGAACAGGGGGCCCCACGAGCAGTACTTC. Residues: CASSYDFGWNRGPHEQYF.

The chain has TRBV4-1 and TRBJ1-4; TRBD1 matches at 7 bases. This CDR3 has 15 residues. CDR1 is MGHRA and CDR2 is YSYEKL in the germline V gene. V was pared by 4 bases and J by 7 bases, with 9 bases of the junction left unmatched. CDR3: CASSRTQTGPEKLFF. CDR3 bases: TGCGCCAGCAGCCGGACCCAGACAGGGCCTGAAAAACTGTTTTTT.